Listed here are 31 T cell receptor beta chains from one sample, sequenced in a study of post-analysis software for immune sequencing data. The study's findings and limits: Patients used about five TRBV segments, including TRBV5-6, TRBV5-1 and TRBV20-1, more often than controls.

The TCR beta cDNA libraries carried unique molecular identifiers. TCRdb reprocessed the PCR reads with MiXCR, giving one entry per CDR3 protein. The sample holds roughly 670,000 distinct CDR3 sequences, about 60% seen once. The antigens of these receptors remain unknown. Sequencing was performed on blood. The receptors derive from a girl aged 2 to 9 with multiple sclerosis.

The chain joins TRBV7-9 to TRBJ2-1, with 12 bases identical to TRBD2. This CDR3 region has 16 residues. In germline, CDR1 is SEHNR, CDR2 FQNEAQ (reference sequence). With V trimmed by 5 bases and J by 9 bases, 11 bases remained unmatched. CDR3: CASSRGLAGFIGEQFF. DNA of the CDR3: TGTGCCAGCAGCCGCGGACTAGCGGGATTTATTGGTGAGCAGTTCTTC.

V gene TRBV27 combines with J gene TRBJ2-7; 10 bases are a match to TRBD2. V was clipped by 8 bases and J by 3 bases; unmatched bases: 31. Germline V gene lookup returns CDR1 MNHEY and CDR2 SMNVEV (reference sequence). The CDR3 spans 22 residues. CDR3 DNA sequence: TGTGCCAGCGCCGGCGACGAGCGGGAGGGAAGTCCCAATCAACCTGCGCGCTACGAGCAGTACTTC. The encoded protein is CASAGDEREGSPNQPARYEQYF.

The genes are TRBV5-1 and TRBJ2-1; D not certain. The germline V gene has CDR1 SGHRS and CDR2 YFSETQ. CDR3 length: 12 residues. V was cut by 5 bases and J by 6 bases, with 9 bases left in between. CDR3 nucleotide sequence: TGCGCCAGCAGGAGCTTTTCCAATGAGCAGTTCTTC. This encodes CASRSFSNEQFF.

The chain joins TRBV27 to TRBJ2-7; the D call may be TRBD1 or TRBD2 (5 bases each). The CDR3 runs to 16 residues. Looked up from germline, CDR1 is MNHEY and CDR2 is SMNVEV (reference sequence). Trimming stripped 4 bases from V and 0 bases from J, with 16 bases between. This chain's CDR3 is CASSWVGTESSYEQYF. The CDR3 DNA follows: TGTGCCAGCAGTTGGGTTGGGACGGAAAGCTCCTACGAGCAGTACTTC.

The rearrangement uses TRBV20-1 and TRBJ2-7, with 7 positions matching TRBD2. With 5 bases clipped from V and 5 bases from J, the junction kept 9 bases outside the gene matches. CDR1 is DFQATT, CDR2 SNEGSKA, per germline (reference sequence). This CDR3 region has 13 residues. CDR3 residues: CSAGGGAQNEQYF. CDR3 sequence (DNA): TGCAGTGCTGGGGGGGGAGCCCAGAACGAGCAGTACTTC.

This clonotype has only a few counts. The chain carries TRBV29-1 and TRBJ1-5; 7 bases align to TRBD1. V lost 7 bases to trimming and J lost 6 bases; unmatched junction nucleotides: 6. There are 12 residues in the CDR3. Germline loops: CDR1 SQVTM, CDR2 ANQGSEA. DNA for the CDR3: TGCAGCGCAGGGACAGTGGGTCAGCCCCAGCATTTT. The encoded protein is CSAGTVGQPQHF.

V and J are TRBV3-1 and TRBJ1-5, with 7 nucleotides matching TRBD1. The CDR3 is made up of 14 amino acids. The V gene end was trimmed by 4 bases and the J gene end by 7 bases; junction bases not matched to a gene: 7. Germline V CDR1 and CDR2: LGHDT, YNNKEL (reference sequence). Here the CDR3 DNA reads TGTGCCAGCAGCCGCAGACAGGGAATACAGCCCCAGCATTTT. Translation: CASSRRQGIQPQHF.

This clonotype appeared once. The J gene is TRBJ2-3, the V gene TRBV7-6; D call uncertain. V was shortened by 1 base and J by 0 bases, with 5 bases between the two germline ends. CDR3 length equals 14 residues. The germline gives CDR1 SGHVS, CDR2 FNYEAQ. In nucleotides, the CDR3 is TGTGCCAGCAGCTTAGAAAGTAGCACAGATACGCAGTATTTT. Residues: CASSLESSTDTQYF.

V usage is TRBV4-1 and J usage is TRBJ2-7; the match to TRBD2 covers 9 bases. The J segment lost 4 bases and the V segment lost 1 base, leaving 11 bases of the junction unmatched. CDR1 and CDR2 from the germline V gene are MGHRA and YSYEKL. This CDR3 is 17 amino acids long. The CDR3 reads CASSQGEMREGPYEQYF. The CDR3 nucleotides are TGCGCCAGCAGCCAAGGAGAAATGCGGGAGGGTCCTTACGAGCAGTACTTC.

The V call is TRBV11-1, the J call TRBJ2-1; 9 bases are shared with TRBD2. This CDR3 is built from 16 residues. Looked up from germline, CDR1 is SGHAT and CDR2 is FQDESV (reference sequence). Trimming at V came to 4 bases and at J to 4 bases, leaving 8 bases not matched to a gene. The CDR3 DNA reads TGTGCCAGCAGCTCTCCTGGCGGGAGGGATTACAATGAGCAGTTCTTC. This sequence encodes CASSSPGGRDYNEQFF.

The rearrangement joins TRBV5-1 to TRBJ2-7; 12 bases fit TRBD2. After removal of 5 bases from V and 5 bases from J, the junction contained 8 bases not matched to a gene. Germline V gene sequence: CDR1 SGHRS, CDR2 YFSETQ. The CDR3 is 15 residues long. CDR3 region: CASRPTSGRLHEQYF. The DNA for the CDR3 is TGCGCCAGCAGACCGACTAGCGGGAGATTGCACGAGCAGTACTTC.

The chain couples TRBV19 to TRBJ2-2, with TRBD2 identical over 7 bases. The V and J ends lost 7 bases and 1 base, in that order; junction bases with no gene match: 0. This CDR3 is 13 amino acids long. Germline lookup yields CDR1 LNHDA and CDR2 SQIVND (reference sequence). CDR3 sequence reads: CASTGGNTGELFF. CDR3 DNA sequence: TGTGCCAGTACGGGGGGGAACACCGGGGAGCTGTTTTTT. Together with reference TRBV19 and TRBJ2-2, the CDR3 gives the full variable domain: DGGITQSPKYLFRKEGQNVTLSCEQNLNHDAMYWYRQDPGQGLRLIYYSQIVNDFQKGDIAEGYSVSREKKESFPLTVTSAQKNPTAFYLCASTGGNTGELFFGEGSRLTVL.

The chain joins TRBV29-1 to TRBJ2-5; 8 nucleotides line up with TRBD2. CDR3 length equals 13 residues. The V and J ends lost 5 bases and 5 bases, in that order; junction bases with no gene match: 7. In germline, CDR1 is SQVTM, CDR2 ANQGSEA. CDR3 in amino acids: CSVSGGVRETQYF. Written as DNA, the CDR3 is TGCAGCGTTTCCGGGGGGGTCCGGGAGACCCAGTACTTC.

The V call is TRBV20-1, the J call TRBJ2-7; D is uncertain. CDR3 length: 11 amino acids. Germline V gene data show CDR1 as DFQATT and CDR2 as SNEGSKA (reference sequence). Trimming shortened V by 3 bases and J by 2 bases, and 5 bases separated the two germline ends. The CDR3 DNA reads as TGCAGTGCTAGTTACACCTACGAGCAGTACTTC. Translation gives CSASYTYEQYF.

In DNA, the CDR3 is TGTGCCAGCAGTTATTTGGACTCAAAAGATACGCAGTATTTT. It is translated as CASSYLDSKDTQYF. The rearrangement uses TRBV6-5 and TRBJ2-3; a weak D match, TRBD2 (5 bases). Between the trimmed V and J ends, which lost 3 bases and 5 bases, there was a span of 12 bases. The CDR3 loop spans 14 amino acids. Germline V CDR1 and CDR2: MNHEY, SVGAGI.

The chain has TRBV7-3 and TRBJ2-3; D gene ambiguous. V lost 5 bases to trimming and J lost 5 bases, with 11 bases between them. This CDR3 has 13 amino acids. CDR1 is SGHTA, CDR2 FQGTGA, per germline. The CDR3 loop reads CASSTGPRDTQYF. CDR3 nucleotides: TGTGCCAGCAGCACCGGACCCCGAGATACGCAGTATTTT.

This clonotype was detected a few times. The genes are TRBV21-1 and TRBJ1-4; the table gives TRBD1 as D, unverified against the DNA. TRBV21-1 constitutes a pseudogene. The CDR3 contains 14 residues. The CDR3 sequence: CASNPGQGNEKLFF. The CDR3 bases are TGTGCCAGCAATCCGGGACAGGGGAATGAAAAACTGTTTTTT.

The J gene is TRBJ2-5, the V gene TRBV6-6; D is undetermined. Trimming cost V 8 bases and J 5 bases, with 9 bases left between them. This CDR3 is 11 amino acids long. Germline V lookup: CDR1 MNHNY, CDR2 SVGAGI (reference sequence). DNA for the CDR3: TGTGCCAGCCGCCAGCTGGAGACCCAGTACTTC. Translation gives CASRQLETQYF.

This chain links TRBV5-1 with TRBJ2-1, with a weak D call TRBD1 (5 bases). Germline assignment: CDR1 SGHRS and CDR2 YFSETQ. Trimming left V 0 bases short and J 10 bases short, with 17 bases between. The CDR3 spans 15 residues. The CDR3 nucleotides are TGCGCCAGCAGCTTGGCCTTGGGCTCCTCAGGGGAGCAGTTCTTC. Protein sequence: CASSLALGSSGEQFF.

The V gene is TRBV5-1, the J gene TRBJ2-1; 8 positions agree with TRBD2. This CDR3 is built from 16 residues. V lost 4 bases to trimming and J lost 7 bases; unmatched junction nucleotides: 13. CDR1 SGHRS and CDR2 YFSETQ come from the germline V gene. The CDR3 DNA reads TGCGCCAGCAGCCCAGGTCTTTTGCGGGAGGCTAATGAGCAGTTCTTC. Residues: CASSPGLLREANEQFF.

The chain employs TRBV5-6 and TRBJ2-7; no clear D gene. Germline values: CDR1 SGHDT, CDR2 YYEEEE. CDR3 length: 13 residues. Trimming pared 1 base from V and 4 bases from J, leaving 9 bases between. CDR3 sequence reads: CASSLHNGYEQYF. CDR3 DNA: TGTGCCAGCAGCTTGCATAATGGATACGAGCAGTACTTC. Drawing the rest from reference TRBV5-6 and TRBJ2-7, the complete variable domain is DAGVTQSPTHLIKTRGQQVTLRCSPKSGHDTVSWYQQALGQGPQFIFQYYEEEERQRGNFPDRFSGHQFPNYSSELNVNALLLGDSALYLCASSLHNGYEQYFGPGTRLTVT.

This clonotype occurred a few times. In nucleotides, the CDR3 is TGTGCCAGCAGTTTAGCGCAGGGTCAGGGGGCTATAAATGAGCAGTTCTTC. It specifies CASSLAQGQGAINEQFF. The V gene is TRBV12-3 or TRBV12-4, the J gene TRBJ2-1; 8 nucleotides line up with TRBD1. CDR3 length equals 17 residues. The junction had 11 bases not matched to a gene; V was cut back by 0 bases and J by 7 bases.

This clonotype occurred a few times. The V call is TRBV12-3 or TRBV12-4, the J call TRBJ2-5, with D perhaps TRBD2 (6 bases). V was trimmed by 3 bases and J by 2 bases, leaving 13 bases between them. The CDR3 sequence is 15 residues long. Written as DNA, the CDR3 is TGTGCCAGCAGTTTGATCGCGGGGCGGCAAGAGACCCAGTACTTC. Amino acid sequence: CASSLIAGRQETQYF.

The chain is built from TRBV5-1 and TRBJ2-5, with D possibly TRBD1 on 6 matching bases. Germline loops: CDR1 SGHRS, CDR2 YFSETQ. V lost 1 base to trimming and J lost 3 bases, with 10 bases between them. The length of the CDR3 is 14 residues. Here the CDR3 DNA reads TGCGCCAGCAGCTTGAACAGGGCTAAAGAGACCCAGTACTTC. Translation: CASSLNRAKETQYF.

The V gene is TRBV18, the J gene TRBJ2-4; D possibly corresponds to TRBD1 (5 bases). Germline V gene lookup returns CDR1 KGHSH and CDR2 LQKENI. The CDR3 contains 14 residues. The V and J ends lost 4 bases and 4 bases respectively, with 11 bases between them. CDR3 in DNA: TGTGCCAGCTCACGAACAGGAAGAAAAAACATTCAGTACTTC. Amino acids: CASSRTGRKNIQYF.

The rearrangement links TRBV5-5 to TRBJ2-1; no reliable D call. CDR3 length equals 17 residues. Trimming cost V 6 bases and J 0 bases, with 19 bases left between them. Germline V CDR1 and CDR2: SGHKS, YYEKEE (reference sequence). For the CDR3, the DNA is TGTGCCAGCAACTCGACCGAGACATTTAGCTCCTACAATGAGCAGTTCTTC. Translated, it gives CASNSTETFSSYNEQFF.

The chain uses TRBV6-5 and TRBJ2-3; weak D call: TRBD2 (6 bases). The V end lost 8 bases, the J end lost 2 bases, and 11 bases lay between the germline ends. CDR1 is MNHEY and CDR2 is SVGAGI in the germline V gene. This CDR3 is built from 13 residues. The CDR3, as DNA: TGTGCCAGCGGTAGCGGTACCACAGATACGCAGTATTTT. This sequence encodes CASGSGTTDTQYF.

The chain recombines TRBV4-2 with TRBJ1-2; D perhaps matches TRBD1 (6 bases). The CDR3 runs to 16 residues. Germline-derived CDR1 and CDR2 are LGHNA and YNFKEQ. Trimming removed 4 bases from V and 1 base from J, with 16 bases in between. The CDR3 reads CASSLEGHRDNYGYTF. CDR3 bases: TGTGCCAGCAGCCTGGAAGGGCACAGGGATAACTATGGCTACACCTTC.

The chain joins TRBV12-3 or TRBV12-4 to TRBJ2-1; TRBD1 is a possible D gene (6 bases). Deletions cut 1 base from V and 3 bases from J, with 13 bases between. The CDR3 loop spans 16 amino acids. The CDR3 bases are TGTGCCAGCAGTTTAGAGGGGGTGGGTTTCTACAATGAGCAGTTCTTC. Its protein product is CASSLEGVGFYNEQFF.

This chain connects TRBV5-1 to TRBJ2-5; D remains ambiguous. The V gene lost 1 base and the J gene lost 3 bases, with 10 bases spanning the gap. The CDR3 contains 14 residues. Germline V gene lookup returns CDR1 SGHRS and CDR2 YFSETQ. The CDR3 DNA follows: TGCGCCAGCAGCTTGTTTGATAAGGAAGAGACCCAGTACTTC. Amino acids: CASSLFDKEETQYF. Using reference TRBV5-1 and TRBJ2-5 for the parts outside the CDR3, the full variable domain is KAGVTQTPRYLIKTRGQQVTLSCSPISGHRSVSWYQQTPGQGLQFLFEYFSETQRNKGNFPGRFSGRQFSNSRSEMNVSTLELGDSALYLCASSLFDKEETQYFGPGTRLLVL.

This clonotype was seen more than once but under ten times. The CDR3 DNA is TGTGCCAGCAGCTTAGCCCGGGGGGCAGCGGCCTACAATGAGCAGTTCTTC. Translated: CASSLARGAAAYNEQFF. The chain recombines TRBV11-2 with TRBJ2-1; TRBD2 might be the D (7 bases). The CDR3 sequence is 17 residues long. Germline V gene data show CDR1 as SGHAT and CDR2 as FQNNGV. Between the trimmed V and J ends, which lost 1 base and 2 bases, there was a span of 15 bases. The whole variable domain, filled in from reference TRBV11-2 and TRBJ2-1, reads EAGVAQSPRYKIIEKRQSVAFWCNPISGHATLYWYQQILGQGPKLLIQFQNNGVVDDSQLPKDRFSAERLKGVDSTLKIQPAKLEDSAVYLCASSLARGAAAYNEQFFGPGTRLTVL.